A single sample is the source of the 15 T cell receptor beta chains below, sequenced in a study of regulatory T cells in long-lasting Graves disease. CDR3 regions were amplified by Arm-PCR using iRepertoire HTBI primers to build TCR beta libraries. TCRdb fed the multiplex PCR reads into MiXCR, producing one record per CDR3 protein. The repertoire has 350,000 to 550,000 distinct CDR3 sequences, 14% of them found once; the top ten carry around a sixth. The sample's time point: newly diagnosed GD, antithyroid drugs for less than 3 months. PBMC RNA served as the TCR library source. These same records also appear under a second study, on T cells in Graves' hyperthyroidism and ophthalmopathy.

The material sequenced was peripheral blood mononuclear cells (PBMCs), taken at new diagnosis, from a patient treated with antithyroid drugs. The receptors originated from a woman aged 50 to 60 with Graves disease.

The rearrangement joins TRBV14 to TRBJ2-1; D call uncertain. Germline-derived CDR1 and CDR2 are SGHDN and FVKESK. V shed 4 bases and J shed 10 bases, with 20 bases lying between them. This CDR3 is built from 15 residues. Written as DNA, the CDR3 is TGTGCCAGCAGCCCGACCGACCTCCCCAATGGGGAGCAGTTCTTC. Translated, it gives CASSPTDLPNGEQFF.

V is TRBV2 and J is TRBJ1-6, with 8 bases lining up with TRBD1. CDR3 length: 14 residues. Germline V gives CDR1 SNHLY, CDR2 FYNNEI. After removal of 6 bases from V and 9 bases from J, the junction contained 7 bases not matched to a gene. The DNA of the CDR3 is TGTGCCAGCAGCCGGACAGGGCTAAGTTCACCCCTCCACTTT. It is translated as CASSRTGLSSPLHF.

This clonotype was counted many times. The rearrangement joins TRBV7-3 to TRBJ2-3; D remains unclear. The CDR3 is made up of 15 amino acids. The V gene lost 1 base and the J gene lost 1 base, with 9 bases spanning the gap. CDR1 SGHTA and CDR2 FQGTGA come from the germline V gene. CDR3 sequence: CASSLSLSGTDTQYF. In DNA, the CDR3 is TGTGCCAGCAGCTTAAGCCTGAGTGGCACAGATACGCAGTATTTT.

This clonotype was observed a few times. The junction departs from germline at one end; a sequencing error may be responsible. The J gene is TRBJ2-7, the V gene TRBV3-1; 11 bases match TRBD2. The CDR3 runs to 15 residues. Germline V gene sequence: CDR1 LGHDT, CDR2 YNNKEL (reference sequence). CDR3 DNA: TGTGCCAGCAGCCAAATAGCGGGAGGGGCCTACGAGCAGCACTTC. This codes for CASSQIAGGAYEQHF.

The table lists this clonotype with a few counts. The chain carries TRBV2 and TRBJ2-7, with D perhaps matching TRBD1 or TRBD2 (7 bases each). V was clipped by 6 bases and J by 3 bases, with 15 bases between them. CDR1 is SNHLY, CDR2 FYNNEI, per germline. There are 14 residues in the CDR3. The CDR3 here is CASRRQGGYYEQYF. CDR3 coding DNA: TGTGCCAGCAGAAGACAGGGAGGGTACTACGAGCAGTACTTC.

The rearrangement joins TRBV30 to TRBJ2-7, with 13 bases matching TRBD2. The CDR3 contains 12 residues. Germline V lookup: CDR1 GTSNPN, CDR2 SVGIG (reference sequence). The junction had 6 bases not matched to a gene; V was cut back by 8 bases and J by 8 bases. The CDR3 region has the DNA TGTGCCGGGACTAGCGGGGCCGTTCAGCAGTACTTC. This codes for CAGTSGAVQQYF.

This clonotype was found many times. The chain joins TRBV3-1 to TRBJ2-7; the match to TRBD2 covers 10 bases. Looked up from germline, CDR1 is LGHDT and CDR2 is YNNKEL (reference sequence). CDR3 length equals 15 residues. Unmatched junction bases numbered 12, after V lost 7 bases and J lost 6 bases. The CDR3 is CASTEGSSGRGEQYF. In nucleotides, the CDR3 is TGTGCCAGCACCGAGGGGTCCAGCGGGAGGGGCGAGCAGTACTTC.

This clonotype was recorded at least ten times. The chain combines TRBV30 with TRBJ1-2; unclear D gene. V lost 0 bases to trimming and J lost 6 bases, with 11 bases between them. The CDR3 runs 13 residues. Germline loops: CDR1 GTSNPN, CDR2 SVGIG (reference sequence). The DNA of the CDR3 is TGTGCCTGGAGTGTACCGCGAACCCATGGCTACACCTTC. The encoded protein is CAWSVPRTHGYTF.

A few counts support this clonotype. This sequence joins TRBV27 and TRBJ2-6; D is undetermined. From germline, CDR1 is MNHEY and CDR2 SMNVEV (reference sequence). The CDR3 is 15 residues long. The V and J ends lost 6 bases and 4 bases respectively, with 13 bases between them. CDR3 protein: CASSAGTAGANVLTF. For the CDR3, the DNA is TGTGCCAGCAGCGCCGGAACGGCCGGGGCCAACGTCCTGACTTTC.

Concerning this clonotype: At one end, the junction sequence differs from germline, possibly due to a read error. This chain uses TRBV5-1 with TRBJ2-1; a weak D match, TRBD1 (6 bases). CDR1 and CDR2 (germline): SGHRS, YFSETQ. CDR3 size: 13 residues. In DNA form, the CDR3 reads TGTGCCAGCAGCTTATCAGGGGCCAATGAGCAGTTCTTC. Protein sequence: CASSLSGANEQFF.

Only a few counts were recorded for this clonotype. This rearrangement joins TRBV28 to TRBJ2-3; 7 positions agree with TRBD2. Germline CDR1 MDHEN, CDR2 SYDVKM. The CDR3 contains 16 residues. V lost 4 bases, J lost 1 base, and 8 bases stayed unmatched. CDR3 in DNA: TGTGCCAGCAGTTCCGCGGGAGCCTGGGGCACAGATACGCAGTATTTT. Its translation: CASSSAGAWGTDTQYF.

About this clonotype: Since a much larger clone is just one base distant, this may be a read error. This chain uses TRBV11-2 with TRBJ2-2; the D gene could be TRBD1 or TRBD2 (6 bases each). The ends were cut back, 2 bases at V and 7 bases at J, with 14 bases in the middle. CDR3 length: 15 residues. The V gene's germline CDR1 is SGHAT and CDR2 FQNNGV. CDR3 amino acids: CASSLWAEGGGELFF. The CDR3 DNA sequence: TGTGCCAGCAGCTTATGGGCCGAGGGGGGCGGGGAGCTGTTTTTT.

This clonotype is a singleton in its sample. A much bigger clone sits one base away, suggesting this may be a read error. The chain joins TRBV7-9 to TRBJ1-2; D is possibly TRBD1 (6 bases). Trimming left V 2 bases short and J 7 bases short, with 11 bases between. Germline V lookup: CDR1 SEHNR, CDR2 FQNEAQ (reference sequence). This CDR3 comprises 13 residues. The CDR3 loop reads CASSLLRGSGYTF. CDR3 in DNA: TGTGCCAGCAGCTTACTCAGGGGAAGTGGCTACACCTTC.

This clonotype was observed many times. The germline gene is not matched at one end of the junction; a read error may be the cause. This chain connects TRBV5-1 to TRBJ1-2; D is ambiguous. Germline lookup yields CDR1 SGHRS and CDR2 YFSETQ. The CDR3 contains 12 residues. The CDR3 sequence is CASTDSNYGYTF. DNA for the CDR3: TGTGCCAGCACAGACTCTAACTATGGCTACACCTTC.

The gene calls are TRBV28 and TRBJ1-1; maybe TRBD1 (5 bases). V was clipped by 3 bases and J by 5 bases, with 16 bases between them. Germline V gene data show CDR1 as MDHEN and CDR2 as SYDVKM. This CDR3 has 15 amino acids. The DNA of the CDR3 is TGTGCCAGCAGTTTTGGGGGGTCCGGTTGGACTGAAGCTTTCTTT. As protein: CASSFGGSGWTEAFF.